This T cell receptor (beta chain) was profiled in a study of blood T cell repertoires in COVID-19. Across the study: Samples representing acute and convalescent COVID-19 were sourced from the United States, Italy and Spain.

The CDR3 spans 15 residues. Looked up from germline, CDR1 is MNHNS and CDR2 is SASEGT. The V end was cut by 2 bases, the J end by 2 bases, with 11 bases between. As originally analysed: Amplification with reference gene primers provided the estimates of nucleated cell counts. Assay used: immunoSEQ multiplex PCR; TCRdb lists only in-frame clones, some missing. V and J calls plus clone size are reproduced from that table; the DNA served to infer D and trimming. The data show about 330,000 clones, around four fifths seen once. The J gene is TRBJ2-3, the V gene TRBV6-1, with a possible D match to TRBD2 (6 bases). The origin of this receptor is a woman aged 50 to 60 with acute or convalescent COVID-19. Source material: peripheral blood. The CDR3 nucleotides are TGTGCCAGCAGTGAACGGCGGGGTTTCACAGATACGCAGTATTTT. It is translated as CASSERRGFTDTQYF.